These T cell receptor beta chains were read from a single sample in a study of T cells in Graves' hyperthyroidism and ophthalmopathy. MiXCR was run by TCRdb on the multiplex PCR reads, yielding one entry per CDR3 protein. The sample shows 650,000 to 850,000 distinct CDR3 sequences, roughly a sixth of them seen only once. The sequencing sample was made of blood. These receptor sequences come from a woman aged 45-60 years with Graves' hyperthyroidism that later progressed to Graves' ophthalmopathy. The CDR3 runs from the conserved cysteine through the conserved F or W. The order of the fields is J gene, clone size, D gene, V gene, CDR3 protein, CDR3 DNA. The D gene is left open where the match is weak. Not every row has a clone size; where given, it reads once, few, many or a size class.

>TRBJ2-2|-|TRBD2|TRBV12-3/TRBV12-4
CASSKGLAGTRNGELFF
TGTGCCAGCAGTAAGGGACTAGCGGGAACTCGAAACGGGGAGCTGTTTTTT
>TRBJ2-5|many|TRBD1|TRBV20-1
CSAKRQGALETQYF
TGCAGTGCTAAAAGACAGGGGGCTTTGGAGACCCAGTACTTC
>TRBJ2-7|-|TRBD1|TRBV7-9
CASSLDRESYEQYF
TGTGCCAGCAGCCTCGACAGGGAGAGTTACGAGCAGTACTTC
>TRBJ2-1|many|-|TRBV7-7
CASSDPGQGYNEQFF
TGTGCTAGCAGCGACCCCGGGCAGGGGTACAATGAGCAGTTCTTC
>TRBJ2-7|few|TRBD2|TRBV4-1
CASSPRGAGGDEQYF
TGCGCCAGCAGCCCCAGGGGCGCGGGGGGCGACGAGCAGTACTTC
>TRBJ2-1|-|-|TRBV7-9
CASSPVRGGYNEQFF
TGTGCCAGCAGCCCAGTGCGGGGCGGCTACAATGAGCAGTTCTTC
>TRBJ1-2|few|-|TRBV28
CASSYPPPRQTLNYGYTF
TGTGCCAGCAGTTACCCCCCCCCACGACAGACCCTTAACTATGGCTACACCTTC
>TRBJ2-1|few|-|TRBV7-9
CASSFGQTSEQFF
TGTGCCAGCAGCTTCGGACAGACCAGTGAGCAGTTCTTC
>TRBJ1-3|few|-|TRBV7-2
CASSFRPRVRNTIYF
TGTGCCAGCAGCTTCCGACCGCGGGTGAGGAACACCATATATTTT
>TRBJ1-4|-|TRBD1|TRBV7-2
CASATGGTNEKLFF
TGTGCCAGCGCCACAGGGGGCACTAATGAAAAACTGTTTTTT
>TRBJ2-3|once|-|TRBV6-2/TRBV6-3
CASSHSAPVGDTQYF
TGTGCCAGCAGTCACAGCGCTCCCGTTGGAGATACGCAGTATTTT
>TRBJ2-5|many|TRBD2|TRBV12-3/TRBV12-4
CASSLASGGVQETQYF
TGTGCCAGCAGTTTAGCCAGCGGGGGGGTCCAAGAGACCCAGTACTTC
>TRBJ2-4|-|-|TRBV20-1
CSASIYTAHRTGDIQYF
TGCAGTGCTAGTATTTATACGGCCCACCGGACCGGGGACATTCAGTACTTC
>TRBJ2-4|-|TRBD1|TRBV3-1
CASSRGGQGALAKNIQYF
TGTGCCAGCAGCCGAGGTGGGCAGGGGGCGCTGGCCAAAAACATTCAGTACTTC
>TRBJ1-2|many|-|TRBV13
CASSTEQGAGGYTF
TGTGCCAGCAGCACGGAACAGGGAGCAGGCGGCTACACCTTC
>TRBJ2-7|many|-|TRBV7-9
CASSLLSGEQYF
TGTGCCAGCAGCTTACTGTCCGGGGAGCAGTACTTC
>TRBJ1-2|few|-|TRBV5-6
CASSLSWGAYYYGYTF
TGTGCCAGCAGCTTGTCGTGGGGGGCGTATTACTATGGCTACACCTTC
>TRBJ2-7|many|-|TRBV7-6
CASSLGQRSYEQYF
TGTGCCAGCAGCTTAGGGCAGCGAAGCTACGAGCAGTACTTC
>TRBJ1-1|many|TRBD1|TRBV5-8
CASSWGQGANTEAFF
TGTGCCAGCAGCTGGGGACAGGGGGCTAACACTGAAGCTTTCTTT
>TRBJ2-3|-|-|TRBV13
CASSLGLKGEAQYF
TGTGCCAGCAGCTTAGGCCTAAAGGGAGAAGCGCAGTATTTT
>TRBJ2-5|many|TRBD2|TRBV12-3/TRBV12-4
CASSPTWGGVGETQYF
TGTGCCAGCAGTCCTACCTGGGGGGGGGTAGGGGAGACCCAGTACTTC
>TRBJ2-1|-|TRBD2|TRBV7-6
CASTLAGALSPNEQFF
TGTGCCAGCACTCTAGCGGGGGCCCTCTCCCCCAATGAGCAGTTCTTC
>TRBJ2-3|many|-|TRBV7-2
CASSSPTSTSTDTQYF
TGTGCCAGCAGCTCCCCGACATCTACTAGCACAGATACGCAGTATTTT
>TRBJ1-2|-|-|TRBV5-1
CASSLGTAANYGYTF
TGCGCCAGCAGCTTGGGAACAGCGGCTAACTATGGCTACACCTTC
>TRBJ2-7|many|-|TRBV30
CAWRAGLDQYF
TGTGCCTGGAGGGCGGGGCTGGATCAGTACTTC
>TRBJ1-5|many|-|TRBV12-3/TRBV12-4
CASLKQGVPQHF
TGTGCCAGCCTTAAACAGGGAGTTCCCCAGCATTTT
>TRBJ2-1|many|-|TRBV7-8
CASSLGPQPWTPYNEQFF
TGTGCCAGCAGCTTAGGCCCCCAACCTTGGACACCGTACAATGAGCAGTTCTTC
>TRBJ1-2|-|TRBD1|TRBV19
CASSILQGRPYGYTF
TGTGCCAGTAGTATCCTACAGGGGCGCCCCTATGGCTACACCTTC
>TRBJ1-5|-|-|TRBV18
CASSPSYSSQPQHF
TGTGCCAGCTCACCTTCCTATAGCAGTCAGCCCCAGCATTTT
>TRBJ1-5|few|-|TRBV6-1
CASSPRPLGNQPQHF
TGTGCCAGCAGTCCCCGGCCGCTCGGCAATCAGCCCCAGCATTTT
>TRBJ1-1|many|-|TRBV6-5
CASSYSTPGATEAFF
TGTGCCAGCAGTTACTCGACCCCAGGTGCCACTGAAGCTTTCTTT
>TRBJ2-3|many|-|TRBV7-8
CASSLTEQSTDTQYF
TGTGCCAGCAGCTTAACGGAGCAAAGCACAGATACGCAGTATTTT
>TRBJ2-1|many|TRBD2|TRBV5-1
CASSPGLAGMYEQFF
TGCGCCAGCAGCCCCGGACTAGCGGGGATGTATGAGCAGTTCTTC
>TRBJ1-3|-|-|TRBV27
CASSLDTLGNTIYF
TGTGCCAGCAGCTTGGACACCCTTGGAAACACCATATATTTT
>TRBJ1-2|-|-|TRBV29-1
CSAQGGGLSPNYGYTF
TGCAGCGCCCAAGGGGGGGGGCTAAGCCCCAACTATGGCTACACCTTC
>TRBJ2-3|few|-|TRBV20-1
CSAPTRGTQYF
TGCAGTGCTCCGACTCGAGGCACGCAGTATTTT
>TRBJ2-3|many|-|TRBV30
CAWSVRLVGDRDTQYF
TGTGCCTGGAGTGTACGGTTGGTCGGGGACCGGGATACGCAGTATTTT
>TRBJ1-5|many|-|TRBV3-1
CASSQDSLGAQPQHF
TGTGCCAGCAGCCAAGATAGTTTGGGGGCTCAGCCCCAGCATTTT
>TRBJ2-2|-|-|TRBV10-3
CAISEVDSANTGELFF
TGTGCCATCAGTGAGGTCGACAGCGCGAACACCGGGGAGCTGTTTTTT
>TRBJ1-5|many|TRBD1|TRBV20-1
CSAMTGDPRRNQPQHF
TGCAGTGCTATGACAGGGGATCCGAGGCGCAATCAGCCCCAGCATTTT
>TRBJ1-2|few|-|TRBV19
CASRPDGGDYGYTF
TGTGCCAGTAGACCGGACGGGGGGGACTATGGCTACACCTTC
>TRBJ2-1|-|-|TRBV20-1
CSAREGGGEQFF
TGCAGTGCTAGGGAAGGGGGGGGTGAGCAGTTCTTC
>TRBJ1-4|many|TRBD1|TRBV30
CAWSARQGSGKLFF
TGTGCCTGGAGTGCCCGACAGGGCTCAGGAAAACTGTTTTTT